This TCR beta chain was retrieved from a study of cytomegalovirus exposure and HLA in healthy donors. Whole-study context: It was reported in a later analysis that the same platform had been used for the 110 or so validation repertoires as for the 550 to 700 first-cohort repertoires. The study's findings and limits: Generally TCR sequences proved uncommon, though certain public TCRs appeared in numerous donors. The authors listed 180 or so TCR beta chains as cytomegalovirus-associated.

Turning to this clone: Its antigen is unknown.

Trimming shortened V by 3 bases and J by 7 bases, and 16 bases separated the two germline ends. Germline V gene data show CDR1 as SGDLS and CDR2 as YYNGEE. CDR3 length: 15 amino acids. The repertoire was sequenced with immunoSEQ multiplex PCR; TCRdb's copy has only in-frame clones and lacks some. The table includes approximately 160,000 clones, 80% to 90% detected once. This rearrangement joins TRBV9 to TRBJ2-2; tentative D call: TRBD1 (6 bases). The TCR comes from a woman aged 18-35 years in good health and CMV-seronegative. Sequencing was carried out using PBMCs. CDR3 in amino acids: CASSETGGENGELFF. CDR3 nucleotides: TGTGCCAGCAGCGAGACAGGTGGGGAAAACGGGGAGCTGTTTTTT.